Presented here are 30 T cell receptor beta chains from one specimen sequenced in a study of regulatory T cells in long-lasting Graves disease. The time point: persistent/refractory GD, antithyroid drugs over 5 years with positive TRAb. TCR sequences were obtained from RNA taken from PBMCs. According to the study, TCR beta libraries were built with iRepertoire HTBI primers and CDR3-region Arm-PCR. From the multiplex PCR reads, TCRdb called clonotypes with MiXCR, one entry per CDR3 protein. The top ten clones hold under 55% of a sample with 600,000 to 800,000 distinct CDR3 sequences, 25% to 30% of them seen once. The source material was peripheral blood mononuclear cells (PBMCs), sampled when the disease was refractory, from a patient treated with antithyroid drugs. The origin of the receptors is a female donor with Graves disease.

The V and J genes are TRBV6-1 and TRBJ2-7; 9 bases agree with TRBD1. The CDR3 has 14 amino acids. J gave up 1 base and V 10 bases, and 8 bases lay outside the gene matches. Germline V lookup: CDR1 MNHNS, CDR2 SASEGT. The CDR3 nucleotides read TGTGCCACCAAAAAGGGACAGGGTTCCTACGAGCAGTACTTC. Its protein product is CATKKGQGSYEQYF.

This clonotype was seen repeatedly, ten times or more. The chain recombines TRBV12-3 or TRBV12-4 with TRBJ1-1, with D uncertain. The CDR3 covers 14 residues. The V end lost 7 bases, the J end lost 0 bases, and 12 bases lay between the germline ends. This chain's CDR3 is CASTETRMNTEAFF. DNA of the CDR3: TGTGCCAGCACCGAGACACGGATGAACACTGAAGCTTTCTTT.

This clonotype turned up a few times. V and J are TRBV6-5 and TRBJ1-6; no clear D. This CDR3 spans 13 amino acids. Trimming pared 3 bases from V and 8 bases from J, leaving 8 bases between. Germline CDR1 is MNHEY and CDR2 is SVGAGI. CDR3 coding DNA: TGTGCCAGCAGTTATGAGCCAGATTCACCCCTCCACTTT. This gives the protein CASSYEPDSPLHF.

This clonotype came up many times. The chain is built from TRBV11-2 and TRBJ2-5, with D unclear. The V and J ends lost 0 bases and 2 bases respectively, with 13 bases between them. This CDR3 region has 16 residues. Germline lookup yields CDR1 SGHAT and CDR2 FQNNGV. CDR3 residues: CASSLDHRVIQETQYF. Written as DNA, the CDR3 is TGTGCCAGCAGCTTAGATCACCGGGTCATTCAAGAGACCCAGTACTTC.

This clonotype was counted between two and nine times. The V and J genes are TRBV5-1 and TRBJ1-6; tentative D call: TRBD1 (6 bases). This CDR3 is built from 16 residues. Germline V gene sequence: CDR1 SGHRS, CDR2 YFSETQ. V dropped 0 bases and J dropped 7 bases, with 14 bases sitting between them. The CDR3: CASSLEGGRLNSPLHF. CDR3 sequence (DNA): TGCGCCAGCAGCTTGGAAGGGGGGCGTCTGAATTCACCCCTCCACTTT.

This clonotype appeared many times. The chain recombines TRBV12-3 or TRBV12-4 with TRBJ1-4; no clear D. Trimming cost V 7 bases and J 0 bases, with 6 bases left between them. The length of the CDR3 is 13 residues. CDR3 DNA sequence: TGTGCCAGCAAGAAATCAACTAATGAAAAACTGTTTTTT. This gives the protein CASKKSTNEKLFF.

This sequence joins TRBV4-2 and TRBJ2-5, with D possibly TRBD1 on 7 matching bases. Germline assignment: CDR1 LGHNA and CDR2 YNFKEQ. The CDR3 consists of 16 residues. Between the trimmed V and J ends, which lost 4 bases and 7 bases, there was a span of 22 bases. The CDR3 protein is CASSRRGQGGGGTQYF. The CDR3, as DNA: TGTGCCAGCAGCCGAAGGGGGCAGGGAGGTGGTGGGACCCAGTACTTC.

The rearrangement joins TRBV5-1 to TRBJ1-4, with D hard to call. Trimming removed 2 bases at V and 6 bases at J, with 8 bases between. The CDR3 extends over 13 amino acids. Per the germline V gene, CDR1 is SGHRS and CDR2 is YFSETQ. The CDR3 coding sequence is TGCGCCAGCAGCTTTTACCTGGATGAAAAACTGTTTTTT. Residues: CASSFYLDEKLFF. Full variable domain (rest looked up from reference TRBV5-1 and TRBJ1-4): KAGVTQTPRYLIKTRGQQVTLSCSPISGHRSVSWYQQTPGQGLQFLFEYFSETQRNKGNFPGRFSGRQFSNSRSEMNVSTLELGDSALYLCASSFYLDEKLFFGSGTQLSVL.

This chain connects TRBV9 to TRBJ1-3, with D unclear. CDR1 and CDR2 (germline): SGDLS, YYNGEE. Trimming removed 0 bases at V and 2 bases at J, with 12 bases between. The CDR3 is 16 amino acids. Written as DNA, the CDR3 is TGTGCCAGCAGCGTAGTGGGCAGCGTAGCTGGAAACACCATATATTTT. This codes for CASSVVGSVAGNTIYF.

This sequence joins TRBV2 and TRBJ2-3; D unclear. V was shortened by 7 bases and J by 0 bases, with 8 bases between the two germline ends. The CDR3 consists of 13 residues. The V gene's germline CDR1 is SNHLY and CDR2 FYNNEI. CDR3 nucleotide sequence: TGTGCCAGCAAGCCCCTTAGCACAGATACGCAGTATTTT. Translated, it gives CASKPLSTDTQYF. Full variable domain (rest looked up from reference TRBV2 and TRBJ2-3): EPEVTQTPSHQVTQMGQEVILRCVPISNHLYFYWYRQILGQKVEFLVSFYNNEISEKSEIFDDQFSVERPDGSNFTLKIRSTKLEDSAMYFCASKPLSTDTQYFGPGTRLTVL.

This clonotype has a count of ten or more. The chain couples TRBV28 to TRBJ1-1, with TRBD1 as a possible D gene (5 bases). The CDR3 spans 11 residues. Germline V gives CDR1 MDHEN, CDR2 SYDVKM. V shed 0 bases and J shed 10 bases, with 6 bases lying between them. The CDR3 coding sequence is TGTGCCAGCAGTTTATGGGGGCTAGCTTTCTTT. This encodes CASSLWGLAFF.

With regard to this clonotype: A read error may explain this, as a much larger clone is one base away. This chain uses TRBV11-2 with TRBJ2-5, with D perhaps being TRBD1 or TRBD2 (5 bases each). The CDR3 length is 16 residues. Germline V lookup: CDR1 SGHAT, CDR2 FQNNGV. CDR3 in DNA: TGTGCCAGCAGCCAAGAGGGCTGGGTGGGGCGTGAGACCCGGTACTTC. Protein: CASSQEGWVGRETRYF.

This clonotype was recorded once. The chain carries TRBV15 and TRBJ2-2; 8 nucleotides agree with TRBD1. The V gene end was trimmed by 5 bases and the J gene end by 4 bases; junction bases not matched to a gene: 6. The CDR3 covers 15 residues. The germline V gene has CDR1 LNHNV and CDR2 YYDKDF (reference sequence). The CDR3 region is CATSPRTGFTGELFF. As DNA, the CDR3 is TGTGCCACCAGCCCTAGGACAGGGTTCACCGGGGAGCTGTTTTTT.

This clonotype was seen only a few times. This chain links TRBV2 with TRBJ2-7, with a tentative D call TRBD1 (6 bases). CDR3 length equals 14 residues. V shed 1 base and J shed 4 bases, with 11 bases lying between them. Germline V lookup: CDR1 SNHLY, CDR2 FYNNEI. CDR3 nucleotides: TGTGCCAGCAGTGAAGGGACCAGGGGTTACGAGCAGTACTTC. This codes for CASSEGTRGYEQYF.

This clonotype showed up many times. The rearrangement links TRBV12-3 or TRBV12-4 to TRBJ2-5, with 8 bases fitting TRBD1. The ends lost 5 bases at V and 7 bases at J; junction bases unmatched: 12. This CDR3 has 15 amino acids. In DNA form, the CDR3 reads TGTGCCAGCAGTGTATTGACAGGGGAGTATGGGACCCAGTACTTC. Its translation: CASSVLTGEYGTQYF.

The V gene is TRBV9, the J gene TRBJ1-2, with 11 bases lining up with TRBD1. The germline V gene has CDR1 SGDLS and CDR2 YYNGEE. Germline trimming cut 3 bases from V and 7 bases from J; bases unmatched to any gene: 2. The CDR3 consists of 13 residues. CDR3 bases: TGTGCCAGCAGCGGGGACAGGGGGTTTGGCTACACCTTC. Amino acid sequence: CASSGDRGFGYTF.

The V gene is TRBV19, the J gene TRBJ1-1; no definite D call. Germline loops: CDR1 LNHDA, CDR2 SQIVND (reference sequence). Trimming cost V 1 base and J 7 bases, with 7 bases left between them. The CDR3 sequence is 12 residues long. CDR3 nucleotides: TGTGCCAGTAGTATAGGAAGGAATGAAGCTTTCTTT. Its protein is CASSIGRNEAFF.

V usage is TRBV6-2 or TRBV6-3 and J usage is TRBJ2-5; 10 nucleotides line up with TRBD1. With V trimmed by 6 bases and J by 4 bases, 8 bases remained unmatched. CDR3 length equals 15 residues. Germline V lookup: CDR1 MNHEY, CDR2 SVGEGT. Written as DNA, the CDR3 is TGTGCCAGCAGCCCGGGACAGGGGTTTTCAGAGACCCAGTACTTC. Translated: CASSPGQGFSETQYF.

V usage is TRBV28 and J usage is TRBJ1-5; 10 bases agree with TRBD1. This CDR3 has 16 residues. In germline, CDR1 is MDHEN, CDR2 SYDVKM. The V gene end was trimmed by 6 bases and the J gene end by 2 bases; junction bases not matched to a gene: 7. CDR3 amino acids: CASRTTGTGGNQPQHF. In DNA form, the CDR3 reads TGTGCCAGCAGGACAACCGGGACAGGGGGCAATCAGCCCCAGCATTTT.

The chain couples TRBV6-1 to TRBJ2-5; 8 bases match TRBD1. J was trimmed by 4 bases and V by 3 bases; bases with no gene match: 1. This CDR3 is 13 amino acids long. Germline loops: CDR1 MNHNS, CDR2 SASEGT. CDR3 sequence (DNA): TGTGCCAGCAGTGACCAGGGGGCAGAGACCCAGTACTTC. As protein: CASSDQGAETQYF.

This chain connects TRBV6-1 to TRBJ2-7; D call uncertain. The length of the CDR3 is 12 residues. Germline V lookup: CDR1 MNHNS, CDR2 SASEGT. V was trimmed by 7 bases and J by 7 bases, leaving 14 bases between them. This CDR3 reads CASTDQLREQYF. The CDR3 region has the DNA TGTGCCAGCACCGACCAGTTGAGGGAGCAGTACTTC.

This clonotype was seen a handful of times. The rearrangement uses TRBV10-3 and TRBJ2-7; D possibly uses TRBD1 or TRBD2 (5 bases each). V shed 10 bases and J shed 5 bases, with 15 bases lying between them. Germline values: CDR1 ENHRY, CDR2 SYGVKD. The CDR3 extends over 12 amino acids. The CDR3 is CATRVGDDEQYF. The CDR3 DNA reads as TGTGCCACCCGAGTAGGGGACGACGAGCAGTACTTC.

The V gene is TRBV7-6, the J gene TRBJ1-5, with TRBD1 identical over 8 bases. The CDR3 extends over 15 amino acids. The V segment lost 4 bases and the J segment 6 bases; nucleotides outside the gene matches: 8. CDR1 SGHVS and CDR2 FNYEAQ come from the germline V gene. The CDR3 region has the DNA TGTGCCAGCAGCTCCGGGACAGGTTTCGGTCAGCCCCAGCATTTT. This codes for CASSSGTGFGQPQHF.

This clonotype was seen a few times. The rearrangement links TRBV6-9 to TRBJ1-1, with D hard to call. V lost 3 bases and J 4 bases, leaving 15 bases between the germline ends. The CDR3 length is 15 residues. Germline-derived CDR1 and CDR2 are MNHGY and SVAAGI. The DNA of the CDR3 is TGTGCCAGCAGTTACGTTTTCGGGTCAGGCACTGAAGCTTTCTTT. The encoded protein is CASSYVFGSGTEAFF.

This clonotype was detected ten times or more. This rearrangement joins TRBV28 to TRBJ1-2; D perhaps matches TRBD1 (5 bases). Trimming removed 10 bases at V and 8 bases at J, with 20 bases between. This CDR3 is 13 amino acids long. Germline values: CDR1 MDHEN, CDR2 SYDVKM. This CDR3 reads CAILPREQSGYTF. CDR3 in DNA: TGTGCCATTCTCCCCAGGGAACAGAGCGGCTACACCTTC.

This clonotype was observed at least ten times. The chain has TRBV5-1 and TRBJ1-4; D remains ambiguous. CDR1 is SGHRS, CDR2 YFSETQ, per germline. The ends were cut back, 0 bases at V and 8 bases at J, with 8 bases in the middle. The CDR3 totals 13 residues. CDR3 bases: TGCGCCAGCAGCTTGGAACAAAGAGAAAAACTGTTTTTT. Translation gives CASSLEQREKLFF.

This clonotype was counted at least ten times. V and J are TRBV12-3 or TRBV12-4 and TRBJ1-1; D gene uncertain. The CDR3 totals 11 residues. Trimming removed 6 bases from V and 3 bases from J, with 5 bases in between. CDR3 in DNA: TGTGCCAGCAGCCCATACACTGAAGCTTTCTTT. Translating it yields CASSPYTEAFF.

J is TRBJ1-2 and V is TRBV19; D gene ambiguous. The CDR3 spans 12 residues. CDR1 and CDR2 (germline): LNHDA, SQIVND (reference sequence). Deletions cut 7 bases from V and 0 bases from J, with 6 bases between. CDR3 amino acids: CASTMTNYGYTF. The CDR3 region has the DNA TGTGCCAGTACCATGACTAACTATGGCTACACCTTC.

This clonotype was counted between two and nine times. CDR3 bases: TGTGCCAGCAGTTCGGGACAGGGGGCAGGTGAGCAGTACTTC. It encodes CASSSGQGAGEQYF. The chain carries TRBV12-3 or TRBV12-4 and TRBJ2-7; 12 bases map to TRBD1. With 4 bases clipped from V and 7 bases from J, the junction kept 5 bases outside the gene matches. The CDR3 is 14 residues long.

CDR3 nucleotide sequence: TGTGCCAGTAGGACGACCTCCTATAGCAATCAGCCCCAGCATTTT. Amino acid sequence: CASRTTSYSNQPQHF. The rearrangement uses TRBV19 and TRBJ1-5, with no clear D. Germline lookup yields CDR1 LNHDA and CDR2 SQIVND (reference sequence). V gave up 6 bases and J gave up 0 bases, with 12 bases separating them. This CDR3 region has 15 residues.